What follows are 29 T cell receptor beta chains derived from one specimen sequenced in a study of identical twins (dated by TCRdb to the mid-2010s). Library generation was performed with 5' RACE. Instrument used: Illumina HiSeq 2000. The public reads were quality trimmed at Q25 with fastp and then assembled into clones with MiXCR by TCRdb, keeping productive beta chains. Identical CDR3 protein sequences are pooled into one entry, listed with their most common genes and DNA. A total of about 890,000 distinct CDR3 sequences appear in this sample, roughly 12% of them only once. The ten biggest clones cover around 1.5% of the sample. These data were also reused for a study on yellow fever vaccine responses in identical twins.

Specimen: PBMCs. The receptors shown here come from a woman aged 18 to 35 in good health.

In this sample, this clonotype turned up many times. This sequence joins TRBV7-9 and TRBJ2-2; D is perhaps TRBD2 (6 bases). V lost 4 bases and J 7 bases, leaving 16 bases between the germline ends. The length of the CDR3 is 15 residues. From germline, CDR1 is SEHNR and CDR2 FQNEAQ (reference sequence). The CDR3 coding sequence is TGTGCCAGCAGCTCATGGAGGGCTGGGATCGGGGAGCTGTTTTTT. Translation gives CASSSWRAGIGELFF.

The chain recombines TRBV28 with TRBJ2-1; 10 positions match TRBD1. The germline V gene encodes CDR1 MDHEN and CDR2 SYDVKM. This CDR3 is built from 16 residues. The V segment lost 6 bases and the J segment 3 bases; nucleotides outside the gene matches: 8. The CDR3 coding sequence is TGTGCCAGCAGCACCCGGGACAGGGGCCTCTACAATGAGCAGTTCTTC. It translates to CASSTRDRGLYNEQFF.

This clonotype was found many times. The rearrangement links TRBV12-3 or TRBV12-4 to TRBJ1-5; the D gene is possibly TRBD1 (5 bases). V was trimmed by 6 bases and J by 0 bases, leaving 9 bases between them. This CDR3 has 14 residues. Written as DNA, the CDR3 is TGTGCCAGCAGCCTTCAGGGTAGCAATCAGCCCCAGCATTTT. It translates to CASSLQGSNQPQHF.

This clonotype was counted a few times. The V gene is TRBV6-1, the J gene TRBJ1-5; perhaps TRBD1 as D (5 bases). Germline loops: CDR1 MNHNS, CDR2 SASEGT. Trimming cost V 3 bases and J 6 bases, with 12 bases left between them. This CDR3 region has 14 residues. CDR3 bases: TGTGCCAGCAGTGATGCTGGGGGTGTTCAGCCCCAGCATTTT. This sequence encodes CASSDAGGVQPQHF.

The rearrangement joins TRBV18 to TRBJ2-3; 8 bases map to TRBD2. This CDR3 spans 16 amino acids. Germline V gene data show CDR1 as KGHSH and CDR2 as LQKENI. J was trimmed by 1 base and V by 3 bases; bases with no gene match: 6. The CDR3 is CASSPRRGAGTDTQYF. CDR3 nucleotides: TGTGCCAGCTCACCTAGGCGGGGGGCCGGCACAGATACGCAGTATTTT.

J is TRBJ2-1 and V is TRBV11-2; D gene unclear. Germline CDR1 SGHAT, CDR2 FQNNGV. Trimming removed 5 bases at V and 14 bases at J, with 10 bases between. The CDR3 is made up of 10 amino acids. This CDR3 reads CASSGFRKFF. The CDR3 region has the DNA TGTGCCAGCAGCGGCTTTCGTAAGTTCTTC.

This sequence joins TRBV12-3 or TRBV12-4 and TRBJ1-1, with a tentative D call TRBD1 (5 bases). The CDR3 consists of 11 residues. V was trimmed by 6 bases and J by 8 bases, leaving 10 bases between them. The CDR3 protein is CASSRQREAFF. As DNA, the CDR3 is TGTGCCAGCAGCCGACAGAGAGAAGCTTTCTTT.

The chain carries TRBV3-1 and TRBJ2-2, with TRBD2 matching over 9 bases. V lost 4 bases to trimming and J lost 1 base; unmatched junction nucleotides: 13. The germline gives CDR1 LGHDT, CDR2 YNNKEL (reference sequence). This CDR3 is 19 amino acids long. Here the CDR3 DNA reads TGTGCCAGCAGCCGGTTCTCCGGGACTAGCAGGCAGAACACCGGGGAGCTGTTTTTT. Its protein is CASSRFSGTSRQNTGELFF.

This CDR3 is CSARDRMAPFTDTQYF. As DNA, the CDR3 is TGCAGTGCTAGAGATAGGATGGCGCCGTTCACAGATACGCAGTATTTT. The chain couples TRBV20-1 to TRBJ2-3; unclear D gene. V was cut by 0 bases and J by 2 bases, with 15 bases left in between. CDR3 size: 16 residues. Per the germline V gene, CDR1 is DFQATT and CDR2 is SNEGSKA (reference sequence).

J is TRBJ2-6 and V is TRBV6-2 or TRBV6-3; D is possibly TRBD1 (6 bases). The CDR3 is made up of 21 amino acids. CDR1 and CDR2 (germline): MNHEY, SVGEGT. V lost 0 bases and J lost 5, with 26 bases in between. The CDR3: CASSYSSRGQPSFTWANVLTF. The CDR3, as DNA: TGTGCCAGCAGTTACTCGAGTCGTGGACAGCCATCCTTCACCTGGGCCAACGTCCTGACTTTC.

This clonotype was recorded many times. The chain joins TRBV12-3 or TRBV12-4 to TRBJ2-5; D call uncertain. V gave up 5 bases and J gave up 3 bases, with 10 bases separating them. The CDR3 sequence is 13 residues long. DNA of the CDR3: TGTGCCAGCAGTCTCGAGACCAAAGAGACCCAGTACTTC. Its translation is CASSLETKETQYF.

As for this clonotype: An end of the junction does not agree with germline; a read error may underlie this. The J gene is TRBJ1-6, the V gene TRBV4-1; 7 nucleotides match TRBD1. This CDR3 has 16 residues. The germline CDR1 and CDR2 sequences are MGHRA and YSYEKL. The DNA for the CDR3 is TGCGCCAGCAGTCAAGGCCGACAGGGACTTAATTCACCCCTCCACTTT. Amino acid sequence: CASSQGRQGLNSPLHF.

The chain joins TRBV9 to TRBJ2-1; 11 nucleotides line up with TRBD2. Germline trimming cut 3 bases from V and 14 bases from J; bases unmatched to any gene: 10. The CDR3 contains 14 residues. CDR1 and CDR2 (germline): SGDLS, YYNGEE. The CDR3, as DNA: TGTGCCAGCAGCGCCTCCGGGACTAGCGGTTCCGAGTTCTTC. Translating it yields CASSASGTSGSEFF. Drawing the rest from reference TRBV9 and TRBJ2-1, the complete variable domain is DSGVTQTPKHLITATGQRVTLRCSPRSGDLSVYWYQQSLDQGLQFLIQYYNGEERAKGNILERFSAQQFPDLHSELNLSSLELGDSALYFCASSASGTSGSEFFGPGTRLTVL.

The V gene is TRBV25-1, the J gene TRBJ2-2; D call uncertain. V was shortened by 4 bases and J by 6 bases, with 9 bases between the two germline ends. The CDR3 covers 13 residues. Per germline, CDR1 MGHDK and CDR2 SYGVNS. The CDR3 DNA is TGTGCCAGCAGTGTAGGGTGGGCCGGGGAGCTGTTTTTT. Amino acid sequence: CASSVGWAGELFF.

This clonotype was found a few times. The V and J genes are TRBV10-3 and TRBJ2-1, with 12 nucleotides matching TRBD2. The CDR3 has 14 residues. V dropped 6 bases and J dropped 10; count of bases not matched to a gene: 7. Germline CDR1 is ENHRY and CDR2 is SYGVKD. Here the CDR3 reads CAIRPTSGGHEQFF. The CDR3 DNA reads TGTGCCATCAGGCCGACTAGCGGGGGACACGAGCAGTTCTTC.

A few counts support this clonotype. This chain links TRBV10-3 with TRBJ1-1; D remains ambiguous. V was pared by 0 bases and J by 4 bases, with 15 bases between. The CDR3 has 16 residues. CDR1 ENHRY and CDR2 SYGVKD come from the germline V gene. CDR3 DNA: TGTGCCATCAGTGAGTCGTGGAACCCATTGGGCACTGAAGCTTTCTTT. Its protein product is CAISESWNPLGTEAFF.

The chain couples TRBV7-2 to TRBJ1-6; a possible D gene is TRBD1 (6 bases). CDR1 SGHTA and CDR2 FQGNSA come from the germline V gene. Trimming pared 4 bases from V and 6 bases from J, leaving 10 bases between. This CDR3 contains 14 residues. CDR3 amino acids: CASSYPQGNSPLHF. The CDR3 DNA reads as TGTGCCAGCAGCTACCCACAGGGTAATTCACCCCTCCACTTT.

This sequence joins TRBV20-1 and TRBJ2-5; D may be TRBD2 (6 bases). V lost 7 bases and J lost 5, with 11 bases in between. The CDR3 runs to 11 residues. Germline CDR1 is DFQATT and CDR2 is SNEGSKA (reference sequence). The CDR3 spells CSDIRGETQYF. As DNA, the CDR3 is TGCAGTGACATTCGGGGGGAGACCCAGTACTTC.

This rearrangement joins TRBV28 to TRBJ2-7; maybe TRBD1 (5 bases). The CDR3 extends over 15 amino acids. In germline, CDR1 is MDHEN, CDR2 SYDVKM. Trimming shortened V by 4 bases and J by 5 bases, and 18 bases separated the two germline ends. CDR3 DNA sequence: TGTGCCAGCAGTTCCCCAGTCTCAGGGAAGGACGAGCAGTACTTC. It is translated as CASSSPVSGKDEQYF. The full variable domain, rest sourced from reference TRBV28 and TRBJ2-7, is DVKVTQSSRYLVKRTGEKVFLECVQDMDHENMFWYRQDPGLGLRLIYFSYDVKMKEKGDIPEGYSVSREKKERFSLILESASTNQTSMYLCASSSPVSGKDEQYFGPGTRLTVT.

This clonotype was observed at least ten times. As DNA, the CDR3 is TGTGCCAGCAGGGACCTTCGGGGAAATGAGCAGTTCTTC. It codes for CASRDLRGNEQFF. The J gene is TRBJ2-1, the V gene TRBV2; D might be TRBD2 (5 bases). The CDR3 runs 13 residues. Per the germline V gene, CDR1 is SNHLY and CDR2 is FYNNEI. The V end was cut by 6 bases, the J end by 7 bases, with 13 bases between.

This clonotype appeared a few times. CDR3 in amino acids: CASSLGLVLGGPSSYNEQFF. CDR3 coding DNA: TGTGCCAGCAGCTTAGGCCTCGTCTTGGGGGGTCCGAGCTCCTACAATGAGCAGTTCTTC. The chain carries TRBV13 and TRBJ2-1, with D maybe TRBD2 (6 bases). This CDR3 has 20 residues. Germline lookup yields CDR1 PRHDT and CDR2 FYEKMQ (reference sequence). V shed 0 bases and J shed 0 bases, with 21 bases lying between them.

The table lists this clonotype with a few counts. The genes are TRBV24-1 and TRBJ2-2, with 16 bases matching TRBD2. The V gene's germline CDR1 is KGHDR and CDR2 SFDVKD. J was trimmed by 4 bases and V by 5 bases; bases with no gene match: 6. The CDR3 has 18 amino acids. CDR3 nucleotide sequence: TGTGCCACCAGTGCTGAGGGACTAGCGGGGGGGAGCACCGGGGAGCTGTTTTTT. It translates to CATSAEGLAGGSTGELFF.

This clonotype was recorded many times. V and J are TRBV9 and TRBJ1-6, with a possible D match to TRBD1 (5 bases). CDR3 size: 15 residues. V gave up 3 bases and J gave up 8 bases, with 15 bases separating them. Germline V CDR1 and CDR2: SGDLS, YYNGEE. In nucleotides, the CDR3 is TGTGCCAGCAGCGCCCTTGGGGGGGACGATTCACCCCTCCACTTT. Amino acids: CASSALGGDDSPLHF.

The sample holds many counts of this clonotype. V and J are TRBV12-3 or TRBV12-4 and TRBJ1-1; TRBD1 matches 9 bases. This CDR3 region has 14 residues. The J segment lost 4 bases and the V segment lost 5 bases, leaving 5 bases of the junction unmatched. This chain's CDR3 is CASSLRTGATEAFF. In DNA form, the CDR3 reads TGTGCCAGCAGTCTTAGGACAGGGGCCACTGAAGCTTTCTTT.

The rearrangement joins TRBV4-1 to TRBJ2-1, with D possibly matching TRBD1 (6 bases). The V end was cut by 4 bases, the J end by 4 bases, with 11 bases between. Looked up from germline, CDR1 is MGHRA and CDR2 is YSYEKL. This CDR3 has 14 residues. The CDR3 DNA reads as TGCGCCAGCAGCCCTATTACAGGGTACAATGAGCAGTTCTTC. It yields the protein CASSPITGYNEQFF.

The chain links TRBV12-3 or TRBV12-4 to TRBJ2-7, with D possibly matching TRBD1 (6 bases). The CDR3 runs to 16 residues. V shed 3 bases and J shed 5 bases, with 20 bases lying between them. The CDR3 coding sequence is TGTGCCAGCAGTTTGATTTACGTAACAGGGATCCACGAGCAGTACTTC. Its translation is CASSLIYVTGIHEQYF.

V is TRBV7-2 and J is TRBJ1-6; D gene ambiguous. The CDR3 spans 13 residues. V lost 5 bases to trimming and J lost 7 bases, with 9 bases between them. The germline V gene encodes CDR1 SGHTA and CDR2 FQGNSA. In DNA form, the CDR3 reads TGTGCCAGCAGCCGACGGCGGAATTCACCCCTCCACTTT. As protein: CASSRRRNSPLHF.

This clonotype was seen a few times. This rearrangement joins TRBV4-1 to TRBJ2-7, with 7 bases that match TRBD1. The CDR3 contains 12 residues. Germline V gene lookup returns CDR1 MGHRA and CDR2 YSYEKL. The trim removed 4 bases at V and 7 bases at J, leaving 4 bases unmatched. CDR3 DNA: TGCGCCAGCAGCCCAAGGGGGCAAGAGCAGTACTTC. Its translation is CASSPRGQEQYF.

The CDR3 sequence is CSATDGKNQETQYF. The DNA of the CDR3 is TGCAGTGCTACGGACGGGAAGAACCAAGAGACCCAGTACTTC. V usage is TRBV20-1 and J usage is TRBJ2-5; tentatively, D is TRBD2 (5 bases). Per the germline V gene, CDR1 is DFQATT and CDR2 is SNEGSKA (reference sequence). V lost 4 bases and J lost 0, with 12 bases in between. This CDR3 comprises 14 residues.